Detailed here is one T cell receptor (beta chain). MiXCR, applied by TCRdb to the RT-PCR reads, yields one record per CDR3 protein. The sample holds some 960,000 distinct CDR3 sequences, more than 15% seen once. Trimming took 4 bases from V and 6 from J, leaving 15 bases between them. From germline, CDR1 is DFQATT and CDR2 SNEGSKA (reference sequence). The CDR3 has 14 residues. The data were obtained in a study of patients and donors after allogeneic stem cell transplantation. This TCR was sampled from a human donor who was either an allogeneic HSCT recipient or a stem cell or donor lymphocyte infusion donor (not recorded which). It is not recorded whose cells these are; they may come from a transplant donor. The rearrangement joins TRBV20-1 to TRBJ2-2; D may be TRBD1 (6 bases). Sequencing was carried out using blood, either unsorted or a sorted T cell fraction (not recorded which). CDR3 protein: CSAKPQGLPGELFF. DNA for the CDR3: TGCAGTGCTAAACCCCAGGGGCTCCCCGGGGAGCTGTTTTTT.